This is a list of T cell receptor beta chains from one sample in a study of Ad26.COV2.S vaccination and SARS-CoV-2 variants. Generated by immunoSEQ multiplex PCR, the TCRdb table keeps only in-frame clones and is missing some. The data hold some 340,000 clones, with about 82% observed a single time. Sequenced material: peripheral blood, taken in a trial of Ad26.COV2.S vaccine versus placebo. The source is a person aged 18-65 years who received the Ad26.COV2.S COVID-19 vaccine or a placebo. CDR3s include the opening cysteine and the closing phenylalanine or tryptophan. D genes are given only for firm matches. The listing skips clone size in some rows; elsewhere it reads once, few, many or a size class.

d_gene: -; abundance: few; v_gene: TRBV5-1; j_gene: TRBJ2-7; len: 16; CDR3aa: CASSLGGKLSSYEQYF; CDR3nt: TGCGCCAGCAGCTTGGGGGGAAAACTCAGCTCCTACGAGCAGTACTTC
d_gene: TRBD1; abundance: -; v_gene: TRBV18; j_gene: TRBJ1-2; len: 15; CDR3aa: CASSPDREGSYGYTF; CDR3nt: TGTGCCAGCTCACCGGACAGGGAAGGAAGCTATGGCTACACCTTC
d_gene: TRBD1; abundance: -; v_gene: TRBV6-5; j_gene: TRBJ1-4; len: 14; CDR3aa: CASNDRGTNEKLFF; CDR3nt: TGTGCCAGCAACGACAGGGGGACTAATGAAAAACTGTTTTTT
d_gene: -; abundance: once; v_gene: TRBV19; j_gene: TRBJ1-5; len: 17; CDR3aa: CASSIREGRESSQPQHF; CDR3nt: TGTGCCAGTAGTATAAGGGAAGGCAGGGAAAGTTCTCAGCCCCAGCATTTT
d_gene: -; abundance: -; v_gene: TRBV7-6; j_gene: TRBJ2-5; len: 17; CDR3aa: CASSLASGGFQQETQYF; CDR3nt: TGTGCCAGCAGCTTAGCCTCAGGAGGGTTTCAACAAGAGACCCAGTACTTC
d_gene: -; abundance: -; v_gene: TRBV13; j_gene: TRBJ1-1; len: 14; CDR3aa: CASSRSEKFAEAFF; CDR3nt: TGTGCCAGCAGCCGTTCGGAAAAGTTCGCTGAAGCTTTCTTT
d_gene: TRBD2; abundance: -; v_gene: TRBV5-6; j_gene: TRBJ2-2; len: 16; CDR3aa: CASSPGLAGGTGELFF; CDR3nt: TGTGCCAGCAGCCCGGGACTAGCGGGGGGAACCGGGGAGCTGTTTTTT
d_gene: -; abundance: -; v_gene: TRBV6-2/TRBV6-3; j_gene: TRBJ2-7; len: 14; CDR3aa: CASSSRQDMGEQYF; CDR3nt: TGTGCCAGCAGTTCTAGGCAGGATATGGGGGAGCAGTACTTC
d_gene: TRBD1; abundance: once; v_gene: TRBV7-3; j_gene: TRBJ2-5; len: 15; CDR3aa: CASSLQQGAQETQYF; CDR3nt: TGTGCCAGCAGCTTACAGCAGGGGGCCCAAGAGACCCAGTACTTC
d_gene: TRBD1; abundance: -; v_gene: TRBV5-6; j_gene: TRBJ1-3; len: 15; CDR3aa: CASIRGFGSGNTIYF; CDR3nt: TGTGCCAGCATCAGGGGGTTCGGGTCTGGAAACACCATATATTTT
d_gene: TRBD2; abundance: -; v_gene: TRBV19; j_gene: TRBJ2-2; len: 15; CDR3aa: CASALERGARGELFF; CDR3nt: TGTGCCAGTGCGTTGGAGCGGGGCGCGAGGGGGGAGCTGTTTTTT
d_gene: TRBD1; abundance: -; v_gene: TRBV6-2/TRBV6-3; j_gene: TRBJ1-5; len: 16; CDR3aa: CASSARSGQGEEPQHF; CDR3nt: TGTGCCAGCAGTGCTCGATCGGGACAGGGGGAAGAGCCCCAGCATTTT
d_gene: -; abundance: once; v_gene: TRBV19; j_gene: TRBJ2-5; len: 13; CDR3aa: CASSIRGSETQYF; CDR3nt: TGTGCCAGTAGTATCAGGGGATCAGAGACCCAGTACTTC
d_gene: -; abundance: few; v_gene: TRBV21-1; j_gene: TRBJ1-1; len: 20; CDR3aa: CASSYGGLSPNKIEFTEAFF; CDR3nt: TGTGCCAGCAGCTACGGGGGGCTGTCACCCAATAAAATAGAATTCACTGAAGCTTTCTTT
d_gene: TRBD1; abundance: -; v_gene: TRBV7-6; j_gene: TRBJ1-4; len: 13; CDR3aa: CASKTGENEKLFF; CDR3nt: TGTGCCAGCAAGACAGGGGAGAATGAAAAACTGTTTTTT
d_gene: TRBD2; abundance: few; v_gene: TRBV19; j_gene: TRBJ2-1; len: 18; CDR3aa: CASRLSGGGYKLHNEQFF; CDR3nt: TGTGCCAGTAGACTTAGCGGGGGAGGCTATAAACTACACAATGAGCAGTTCTTC
d_gene: -; abundance: -; v_gene: TRBV5-1; j_gene: TRBJ2-7; len: 14; CDR3aa: CASSLRERGDEQYF; CDR3nt: TGCGCCAGCAGCTTGCGGGAAAGGGGGGATGAGCAGTACTTC
d_gene: TRBD2; abundance: -; v_gene: TRBV6-1; j_gene: TRBJ2-3; len: 18; CDR3aa: CASSGTWTSGGAPDTQYF; CDR3nt: TGTGCCAGCAGTGGGACCTGGACTAGCGGGGGGGCCCCAGATACGCAGTATTTT
d_gene: TRBD2; abundance: -; v_gene: TRBV7-2; j_gene: TRBJ2-7; len: 16; CDR3aa: CASSRSAGAVRYEQYF; CDR3nt: TGTGCCAGCAGTCGTTCAGCGGGGGCGGTAAGGTACGAGCAGTACTTC
d_gene: TRBD1; abundance: -; v_gene: TRBV11-1; j_gene: TRBJ2-5; len: 14; CDR3aa: CASSSGTGQETQYF; CDR3nt: TGTGCCAGCAGCTCCGGGACAGGGCAAGAGACCCAGTACTTC
d_gene: -; abundance: -; v_gene: TRBV5-1; j_gene: TRBJ1-1; len: 13; CDR3aa: CASSLGVNTEAFF; CDR3nt: TGCGCCAGCAGCTTGGGTGTAAACACTGAAGCTTTCTTT
d_gene: -; abundance: once; v_gene: TRBV30; j_gene: TRBJ1-6; len: 14; CDR3aa: CAWSAGSNNSPLHF; CDR3nt: TGTGCCTGGAGCGCGGGATCCAATAATTCACCCCTCCACTTT
d_gene: -; abundance: few; v_gene: TRBV7-2; j_gene: TRBJ2-1; len: 13; CDR3aa: CASSLFQGNEQFF; CDR3nt: TGTGCCAGCAGCTTATTCCAGGGCAATGAGCAGTTCTTC
d_gene: -; abundance: few; v_gene: TRBV7-2; j_gene: TRBJ1-2; len: 15; CDR3aa: CASSLAMWGSHGYTF; CDR3nt: TGTGCCAGCAGCTTAGCGATGTGGGGCAGTCATGGCTACACCTTC
d_gene: TRBD1; abundance: -; v_gene: TRBV7-2; j_gene: TRBJ1-4; len: 15; CDR3aa: CASTISGGGNEKLFF; CDR3nt: TGTGCCAGCACCATCTCTGGAGGGGGCAATGAAAAACTGTTTTTT
d_gene: TRBD2; abundance: -; v_gene: TRBV19; j_gene: TRBJ2-2; len: 12; CDR3aa: CASSGGAGELFF; CDR3nt: TGTGCCAGTAGCGGGGGGGCCGGGGAGCTGTTTTTT
d_gene: -; abundance: -; v_gene: TRBV19; j_gene: TRBJ2-1; len: 13; CDR3aa: CASSAKRGSEQFF; CDR3nt: TGTGCCAGTAGCGCAAAGAGGGGAAGTGAGCAGTTCTTC
d_gene: -; abundance: -; v_gene: TRBV2; j_gene: TRBJ1-2; len: 13; CDR3aa: CASSGRESYGYTF; CDR3nt: TGTGCCAGCAGTGGTAGGGAAAGCTATGGCTACACCTTC
d_gene: -; abundance: -; v_gene: TRBV29-1; j_gene: TRBJ2-5; len: 14; CDR3aa: CSTHIRAAQETQYF; CDR3nt: TGCAGCACCCACATAAGGGCGGCCCAGGAGACCCAGTACTTC
d_gene: TRBD2; abundance: -; v_gene: TRBV19; j_gene: TRBJ2-7; len: 15; CDR3aa: CASSISGGSIYEQYF; CDR3nt: TGTGCCAGTAGTATAAGCGGGGGGTCAATCTACGAGCAGTACTTC